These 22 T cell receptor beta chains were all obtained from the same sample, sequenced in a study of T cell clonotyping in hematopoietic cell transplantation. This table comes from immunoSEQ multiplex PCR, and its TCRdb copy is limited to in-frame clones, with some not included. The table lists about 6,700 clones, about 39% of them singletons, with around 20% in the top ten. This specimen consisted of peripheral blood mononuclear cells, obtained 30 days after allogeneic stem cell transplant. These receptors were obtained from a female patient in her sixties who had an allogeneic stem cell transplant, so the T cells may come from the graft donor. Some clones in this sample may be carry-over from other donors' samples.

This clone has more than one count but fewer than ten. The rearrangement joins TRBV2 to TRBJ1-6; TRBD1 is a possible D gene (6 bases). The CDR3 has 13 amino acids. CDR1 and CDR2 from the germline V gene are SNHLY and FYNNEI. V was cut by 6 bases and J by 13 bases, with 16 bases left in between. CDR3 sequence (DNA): TGTGCCAGCAGAGCCATTTTGGGGGCGCCCCTCCACTTT. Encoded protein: CASRAILGAPLHF.

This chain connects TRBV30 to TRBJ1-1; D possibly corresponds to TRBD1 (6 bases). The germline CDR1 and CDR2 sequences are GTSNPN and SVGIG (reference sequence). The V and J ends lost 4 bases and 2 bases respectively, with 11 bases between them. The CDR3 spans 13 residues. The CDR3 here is CAWKGQPNTEAFF. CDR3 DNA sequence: TGTGCCTGGAAGGGACAACCTAACACTGAAGCTTTCTTT.

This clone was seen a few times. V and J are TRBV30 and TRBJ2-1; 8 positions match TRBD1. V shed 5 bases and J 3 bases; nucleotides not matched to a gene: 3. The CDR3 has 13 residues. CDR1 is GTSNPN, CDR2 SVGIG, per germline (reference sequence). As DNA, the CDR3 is TGTGCCTGGTGGACAGGGAACTACAATGAGCAGTTCTTC. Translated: CAWWTGNYNEQFF.

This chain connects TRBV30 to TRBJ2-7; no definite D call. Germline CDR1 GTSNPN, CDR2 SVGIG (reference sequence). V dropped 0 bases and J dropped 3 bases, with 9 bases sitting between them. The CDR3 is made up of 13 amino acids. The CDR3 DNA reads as TGTGCCTGGAGTGTTTCCGACGGCTACGAGCAGTACTTC. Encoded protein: CAWSVSDGYEQYF.

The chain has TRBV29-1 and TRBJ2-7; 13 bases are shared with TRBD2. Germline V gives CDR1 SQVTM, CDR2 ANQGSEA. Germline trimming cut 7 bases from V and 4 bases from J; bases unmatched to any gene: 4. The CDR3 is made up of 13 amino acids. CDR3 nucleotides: TGCAGCGCCCGGACTAGCGGGGGTTACGAGCAGTACTTC. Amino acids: CSARTSGGYEQYF.

The chain's CDR3 is CASSETGYF. The CDR3 nucleotides read TGTGCCAGCAGCGAGACAGGGTACTTC. The chain couples TRBV14 to TRBJ2-7, with a weak D call TRBD1 (6 bases). CDR3 length equals 9 residues. CDR1 is SGHDN and CDR2 is FVKESK in the germline V gene. V was pared by 5 bases and J by 12 bases, with 8 bases between.

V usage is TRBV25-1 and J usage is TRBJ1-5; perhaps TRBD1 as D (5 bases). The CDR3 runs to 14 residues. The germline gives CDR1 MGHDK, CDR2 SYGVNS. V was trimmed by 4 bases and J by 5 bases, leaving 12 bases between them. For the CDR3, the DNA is TGTGCCAGCAGTGGGACACGGACGGATCAGCCCCAGCATTTT. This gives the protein CASSGTRTDQPQHF.

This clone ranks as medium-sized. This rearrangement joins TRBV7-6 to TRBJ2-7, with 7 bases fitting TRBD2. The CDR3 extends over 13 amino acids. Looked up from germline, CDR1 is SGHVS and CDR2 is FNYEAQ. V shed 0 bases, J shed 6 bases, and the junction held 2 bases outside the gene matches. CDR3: CASSLAPGGEQYF. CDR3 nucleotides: TGTGCCAGCAGCTTAGCTCCGGGAGGCGAGCAGTACTTC.

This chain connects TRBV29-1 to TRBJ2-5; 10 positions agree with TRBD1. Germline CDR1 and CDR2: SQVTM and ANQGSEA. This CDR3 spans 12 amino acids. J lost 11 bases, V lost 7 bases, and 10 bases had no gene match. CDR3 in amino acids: CSAIGQGGEQYF. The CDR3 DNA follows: TGCAGCGCCATCGGACAGGGGGGAGAGCAGTACTTC.

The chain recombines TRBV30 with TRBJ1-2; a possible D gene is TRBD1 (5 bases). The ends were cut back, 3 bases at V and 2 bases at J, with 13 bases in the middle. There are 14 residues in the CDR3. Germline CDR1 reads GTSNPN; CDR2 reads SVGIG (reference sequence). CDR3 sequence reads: CAWRREGSNYGYTF. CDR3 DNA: TGTGCCTGGAGGCGGGAGGGGTCGAACTATGGCTACACCTTC.

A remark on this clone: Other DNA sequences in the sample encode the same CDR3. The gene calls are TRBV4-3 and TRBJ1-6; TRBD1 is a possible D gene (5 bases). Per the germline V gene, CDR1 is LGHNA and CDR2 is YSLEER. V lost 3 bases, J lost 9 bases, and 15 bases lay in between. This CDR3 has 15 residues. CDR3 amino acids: CASSQDSGTGSPLHF. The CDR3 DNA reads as TGCGCCAGCAGCCAGGACTCCGGGACTGGTTCACCCCTCCACTTT.

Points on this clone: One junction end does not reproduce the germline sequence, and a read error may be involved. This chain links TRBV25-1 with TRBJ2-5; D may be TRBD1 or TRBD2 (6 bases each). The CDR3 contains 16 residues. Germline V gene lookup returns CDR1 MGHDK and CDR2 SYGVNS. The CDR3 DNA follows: TGTGCCAGCAGTGACCTTGGCCGGGGGCGTCAAGGGACCCAGTACTTC. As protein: CASSDLGRGRQGTQYF.

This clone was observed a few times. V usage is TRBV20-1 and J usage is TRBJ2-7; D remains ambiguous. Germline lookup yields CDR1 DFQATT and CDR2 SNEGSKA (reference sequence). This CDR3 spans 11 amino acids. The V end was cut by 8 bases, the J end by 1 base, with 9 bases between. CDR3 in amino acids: CSFGESYEQYF. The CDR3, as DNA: TGCAGTTTTGGAGAGTCCTACGAGCAGTACTTC.

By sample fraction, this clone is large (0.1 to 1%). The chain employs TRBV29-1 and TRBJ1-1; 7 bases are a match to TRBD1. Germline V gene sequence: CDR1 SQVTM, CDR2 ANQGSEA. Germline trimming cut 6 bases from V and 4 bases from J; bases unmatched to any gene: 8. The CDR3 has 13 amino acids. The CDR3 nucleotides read TGCAGCGTCCTGGGACAGCAGGGCACTGAAGCTTTCTTT. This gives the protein CSVLGQQGTEAFF.

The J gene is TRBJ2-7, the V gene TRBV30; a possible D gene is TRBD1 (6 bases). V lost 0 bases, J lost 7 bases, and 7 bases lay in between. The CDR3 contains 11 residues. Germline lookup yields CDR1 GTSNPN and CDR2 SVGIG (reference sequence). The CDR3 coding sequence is TGTGCCTGGAGTGTTAGGGGGGAGCAGTACTTC. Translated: CAWSVRGEQYF.

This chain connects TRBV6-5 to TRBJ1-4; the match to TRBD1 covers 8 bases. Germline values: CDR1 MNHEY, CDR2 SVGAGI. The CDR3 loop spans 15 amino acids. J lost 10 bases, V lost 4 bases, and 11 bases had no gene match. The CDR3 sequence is CASSSGGQVVRKLFF. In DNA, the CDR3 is TGTGCCAGCAGTTCGGGGGGACAGGTGGTTAGAAAACTGTTTTTT.

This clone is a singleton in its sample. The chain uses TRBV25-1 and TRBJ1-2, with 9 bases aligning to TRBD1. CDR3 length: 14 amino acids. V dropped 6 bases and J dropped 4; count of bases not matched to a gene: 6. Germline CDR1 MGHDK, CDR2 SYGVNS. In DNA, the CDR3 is TGTGCCAGCAGGGCCGGGACAGGGATCTATGGCTACACCTTC. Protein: CASRAGTGIYGYTF.

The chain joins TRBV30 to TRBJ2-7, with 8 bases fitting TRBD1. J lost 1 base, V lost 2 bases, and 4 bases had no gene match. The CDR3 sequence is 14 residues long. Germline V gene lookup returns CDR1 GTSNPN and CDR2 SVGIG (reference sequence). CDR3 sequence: CAWSTGTGSYEQYF. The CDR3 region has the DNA TGTGCCTGGAGTACCGGGACAGGTTCCTACGAGCAGTACTTC.

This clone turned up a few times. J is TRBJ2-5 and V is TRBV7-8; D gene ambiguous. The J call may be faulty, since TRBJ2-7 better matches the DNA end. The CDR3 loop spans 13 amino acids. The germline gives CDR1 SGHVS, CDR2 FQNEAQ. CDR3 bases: TGTGCCAGCAGCTTTGACACTCTCTACGAGCAGTACTTC. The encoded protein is CASSFDTLYEQYF.

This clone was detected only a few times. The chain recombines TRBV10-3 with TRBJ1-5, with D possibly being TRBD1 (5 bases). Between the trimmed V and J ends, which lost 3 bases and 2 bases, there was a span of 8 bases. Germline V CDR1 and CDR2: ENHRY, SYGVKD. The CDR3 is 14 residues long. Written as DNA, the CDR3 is TGTGCCATCAGTGAAGGGGACGGCAATCAGCCCCAGCATTTT. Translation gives CAISEGDGNQPQHF.

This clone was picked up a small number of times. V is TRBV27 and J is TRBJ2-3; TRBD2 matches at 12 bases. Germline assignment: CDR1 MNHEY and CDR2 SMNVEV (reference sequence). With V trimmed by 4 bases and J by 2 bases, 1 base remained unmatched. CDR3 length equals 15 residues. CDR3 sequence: CASSWTSGDTDTQYF. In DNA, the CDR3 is TGTGCCAGCAGTTGGACTAGCGGGGACACAGATACGCAGTATTTT.

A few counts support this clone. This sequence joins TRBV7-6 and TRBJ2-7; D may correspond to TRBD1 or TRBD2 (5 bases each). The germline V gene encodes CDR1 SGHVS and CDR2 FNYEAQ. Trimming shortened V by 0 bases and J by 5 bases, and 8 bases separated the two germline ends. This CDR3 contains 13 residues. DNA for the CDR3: TGTGCCAGCAGCTTAGCGGGGGTCCACGAGCAGTACTTC. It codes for CASSLAGVHEQYF.